Here is one T cell receptor beta chain with its context. The source of the sample is a study of blood T cell repertoires in COVID-19. Study-level background: Material from acute and convalescent COVID-19 was sourced from the United States, Italy and Spain.

Here immunoSEQ multiplex PCR was the method, and the copy in TCRdb shows in-frame clones only, minus some. The repertoire has roughly 75,000 clones, 65% to 85% of them found once; the top ten carry about 13%. Trimming shortened V by 0 bases and J by 7 bases, and 16 bases separated the two germline ends. This CDR3 spans 16 amino acids. The germline V gene has CDR1 GTSNPN and CDR2 SVGIG (reference sequence). The chain employs TRBV30 and TRBJ1-6; D unresolved. Input material: peripheral blood. The origin of this receptor is a man over 45 with COVID-19, enrolled during active disease. In DNA, the CDR3 is TGTGCCTGGAGTGTTATAGCGGGTACGGTCAATTCACCCCTCCACTTT. Protein product: CAWSVIAGTVNSPLHF.